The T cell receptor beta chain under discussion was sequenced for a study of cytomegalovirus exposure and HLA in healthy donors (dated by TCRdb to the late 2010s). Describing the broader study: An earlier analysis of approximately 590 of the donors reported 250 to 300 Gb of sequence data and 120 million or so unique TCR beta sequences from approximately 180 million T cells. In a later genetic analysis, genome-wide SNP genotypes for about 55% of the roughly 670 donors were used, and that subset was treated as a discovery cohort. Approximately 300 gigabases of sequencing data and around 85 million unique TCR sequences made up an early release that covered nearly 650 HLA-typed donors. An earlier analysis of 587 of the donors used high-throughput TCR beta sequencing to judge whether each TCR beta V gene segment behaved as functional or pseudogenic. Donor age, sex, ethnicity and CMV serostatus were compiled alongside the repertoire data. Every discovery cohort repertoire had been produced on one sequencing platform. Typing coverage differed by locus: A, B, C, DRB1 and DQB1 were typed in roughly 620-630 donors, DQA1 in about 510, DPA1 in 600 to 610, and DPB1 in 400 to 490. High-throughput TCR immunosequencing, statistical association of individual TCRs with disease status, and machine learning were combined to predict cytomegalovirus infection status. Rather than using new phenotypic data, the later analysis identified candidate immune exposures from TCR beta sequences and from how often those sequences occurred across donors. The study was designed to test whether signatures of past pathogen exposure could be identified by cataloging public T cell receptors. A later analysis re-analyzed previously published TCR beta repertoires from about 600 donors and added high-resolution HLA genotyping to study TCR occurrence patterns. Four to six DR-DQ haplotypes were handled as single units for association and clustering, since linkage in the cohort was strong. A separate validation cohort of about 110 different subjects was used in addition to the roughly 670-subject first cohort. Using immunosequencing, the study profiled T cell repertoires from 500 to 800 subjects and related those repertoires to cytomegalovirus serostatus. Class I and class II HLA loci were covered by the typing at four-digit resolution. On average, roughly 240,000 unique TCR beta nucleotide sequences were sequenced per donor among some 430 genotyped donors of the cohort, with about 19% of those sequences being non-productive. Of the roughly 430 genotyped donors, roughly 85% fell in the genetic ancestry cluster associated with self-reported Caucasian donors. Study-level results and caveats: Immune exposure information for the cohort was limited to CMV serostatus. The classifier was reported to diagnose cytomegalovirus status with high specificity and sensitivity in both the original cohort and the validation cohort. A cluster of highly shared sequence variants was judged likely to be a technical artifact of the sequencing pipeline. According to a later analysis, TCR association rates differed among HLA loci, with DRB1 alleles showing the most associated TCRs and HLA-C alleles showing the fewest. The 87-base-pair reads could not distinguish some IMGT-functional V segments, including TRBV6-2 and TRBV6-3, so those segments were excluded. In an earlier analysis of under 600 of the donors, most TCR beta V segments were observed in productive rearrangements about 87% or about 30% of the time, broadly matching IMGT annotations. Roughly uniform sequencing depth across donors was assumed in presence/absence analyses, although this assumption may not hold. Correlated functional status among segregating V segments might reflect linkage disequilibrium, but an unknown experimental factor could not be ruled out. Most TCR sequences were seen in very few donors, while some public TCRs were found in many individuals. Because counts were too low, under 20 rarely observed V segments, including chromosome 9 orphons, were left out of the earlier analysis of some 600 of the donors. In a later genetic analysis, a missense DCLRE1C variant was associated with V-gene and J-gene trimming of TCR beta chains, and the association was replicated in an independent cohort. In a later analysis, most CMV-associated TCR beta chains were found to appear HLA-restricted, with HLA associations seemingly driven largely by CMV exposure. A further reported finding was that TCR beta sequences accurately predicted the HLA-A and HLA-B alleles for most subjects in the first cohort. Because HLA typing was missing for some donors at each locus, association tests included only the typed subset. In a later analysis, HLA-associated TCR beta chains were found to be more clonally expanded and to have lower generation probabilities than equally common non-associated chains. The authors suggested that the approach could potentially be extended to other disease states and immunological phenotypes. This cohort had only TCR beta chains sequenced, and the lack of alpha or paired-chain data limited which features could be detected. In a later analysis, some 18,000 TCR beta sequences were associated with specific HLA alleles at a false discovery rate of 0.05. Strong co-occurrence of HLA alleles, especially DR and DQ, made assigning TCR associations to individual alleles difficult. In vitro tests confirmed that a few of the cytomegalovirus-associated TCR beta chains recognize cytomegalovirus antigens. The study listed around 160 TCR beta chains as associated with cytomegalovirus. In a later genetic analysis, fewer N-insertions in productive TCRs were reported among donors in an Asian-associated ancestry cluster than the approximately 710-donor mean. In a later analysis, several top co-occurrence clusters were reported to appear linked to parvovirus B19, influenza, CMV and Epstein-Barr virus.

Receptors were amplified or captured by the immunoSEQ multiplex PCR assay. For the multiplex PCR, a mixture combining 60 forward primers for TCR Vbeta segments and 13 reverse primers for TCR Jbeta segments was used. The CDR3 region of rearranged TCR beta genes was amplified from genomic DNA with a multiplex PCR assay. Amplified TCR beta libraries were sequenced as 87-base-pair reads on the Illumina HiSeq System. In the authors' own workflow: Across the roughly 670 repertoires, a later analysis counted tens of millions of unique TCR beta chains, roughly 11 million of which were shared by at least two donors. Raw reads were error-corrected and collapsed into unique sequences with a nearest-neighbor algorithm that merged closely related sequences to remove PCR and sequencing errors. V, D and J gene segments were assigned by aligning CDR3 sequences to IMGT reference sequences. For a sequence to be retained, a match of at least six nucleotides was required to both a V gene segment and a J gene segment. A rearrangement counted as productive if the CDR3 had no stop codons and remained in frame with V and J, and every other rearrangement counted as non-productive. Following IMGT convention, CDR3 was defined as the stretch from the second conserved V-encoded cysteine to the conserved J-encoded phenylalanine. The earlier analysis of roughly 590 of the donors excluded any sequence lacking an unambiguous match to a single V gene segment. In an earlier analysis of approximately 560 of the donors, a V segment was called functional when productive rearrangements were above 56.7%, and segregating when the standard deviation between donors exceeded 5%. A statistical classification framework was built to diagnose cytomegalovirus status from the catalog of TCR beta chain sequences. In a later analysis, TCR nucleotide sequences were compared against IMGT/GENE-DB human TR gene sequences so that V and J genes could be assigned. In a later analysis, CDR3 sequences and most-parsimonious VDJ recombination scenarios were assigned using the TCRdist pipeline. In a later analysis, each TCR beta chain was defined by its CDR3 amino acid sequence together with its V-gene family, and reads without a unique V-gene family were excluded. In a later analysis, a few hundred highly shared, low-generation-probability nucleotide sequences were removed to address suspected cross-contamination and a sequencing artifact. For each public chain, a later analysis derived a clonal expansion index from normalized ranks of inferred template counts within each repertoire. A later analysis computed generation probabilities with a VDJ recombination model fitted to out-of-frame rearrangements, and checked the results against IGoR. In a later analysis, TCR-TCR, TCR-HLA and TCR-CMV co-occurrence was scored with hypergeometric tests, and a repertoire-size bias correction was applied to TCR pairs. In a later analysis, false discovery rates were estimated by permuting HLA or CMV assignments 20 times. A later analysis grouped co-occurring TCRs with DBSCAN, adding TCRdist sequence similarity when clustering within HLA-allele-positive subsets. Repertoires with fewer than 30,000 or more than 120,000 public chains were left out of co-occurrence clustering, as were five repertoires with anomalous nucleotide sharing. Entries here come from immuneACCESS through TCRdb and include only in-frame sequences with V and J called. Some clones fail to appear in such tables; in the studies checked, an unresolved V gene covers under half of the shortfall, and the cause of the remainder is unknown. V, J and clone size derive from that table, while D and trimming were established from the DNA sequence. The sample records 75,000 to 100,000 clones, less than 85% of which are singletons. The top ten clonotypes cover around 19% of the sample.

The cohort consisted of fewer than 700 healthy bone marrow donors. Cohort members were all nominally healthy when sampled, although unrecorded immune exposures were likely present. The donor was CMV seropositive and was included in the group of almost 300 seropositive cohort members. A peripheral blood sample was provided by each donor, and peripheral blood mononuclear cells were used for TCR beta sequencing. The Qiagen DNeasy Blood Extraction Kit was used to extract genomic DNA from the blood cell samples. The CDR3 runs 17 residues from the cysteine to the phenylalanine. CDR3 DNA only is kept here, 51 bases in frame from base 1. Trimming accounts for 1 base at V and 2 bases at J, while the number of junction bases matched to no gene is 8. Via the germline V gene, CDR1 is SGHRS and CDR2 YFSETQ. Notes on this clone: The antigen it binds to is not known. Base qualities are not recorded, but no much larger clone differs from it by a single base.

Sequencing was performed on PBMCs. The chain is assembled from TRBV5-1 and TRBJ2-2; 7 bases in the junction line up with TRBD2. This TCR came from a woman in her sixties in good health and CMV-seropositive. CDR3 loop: CASSLYASGLNTGELFF. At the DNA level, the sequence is TGCGCCAGCAGCTTGTACGCTAGCGGACTTAACACCGGGGAGCTGTTTTTT. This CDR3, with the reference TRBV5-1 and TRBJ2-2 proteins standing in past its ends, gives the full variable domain KAGVTQTPRYLIKTRGQQVTLSCSPISGHRSVSWYQQTPGQGLQFLFEYFSETQRNKGNFPGRFSGRQFSNSRSEMNVSTLELGDSALYLCASSLYASGLNTGELFFGEGSRLTVL.